Sequencing of this TCR beta chain was carried out in a study of T-cell reconstitution after alpha-beta-depleted transplantation in children (dated by TCRdb to between 2015 and 2016). Regarding the study in general: The study quantitatively tracked T-cell immune reconstitution after TCRalphabeta/CD19-depleted allogeneic hematopoietic cell transplantation in children using TCR repertoire profiling.

The library came from PCR. TCRdb shows the sequencer as Illumina HiSeq 2500. TCR libraries were prepared with molecular barcoding, using unique molecular identifiers to normalize TCRbeta repertoire quantification. TCRdb redid the processing of the public reads, applying fastp at Q25 and MiXCR, and retained in-frame beta chains. Here each entry gathers all rows of one CDR3 protein and keeps the most common genes and DNA. The sample includes over 70,000 distinct CDR3 sequences, with about 12% observed a single time. The ten largest clones capture 14% of the sample. The cysteine opens and the phenylalanine closes a CDR3 of 14 amino acids. Only CDR3 DNA remains: 42 bases, in frame from the first base. The germline V gene specifies SGHRS as CDR1 and YFSETQ as CDR2. V is shortened by 4 bases, J by 4 bases, and the region joining them spans 12 bases. This clonotype has ten or more counts. Its antigen is unknown. Qualities for individual bases were not recorded, and no much larger clone is one base off.

This TCR was recovered from a human donor who donated a stem cell graft to a child with inherited bone marrow failure. Sequencing was performed on PBMCs from the stem cell graft donor, taken from the stem cell graft. This chain is built from TRBV5-1 and TRBJ1-3, and TRBD1 may be the D gene, going by 5 matching bases. The encoded CDR3 is CASSLLGEGNTIYF. Read as DNA, the sequence is TGCGCCAGCAGCCTCCTAGGGGAAGGAAACACCATATATTTT.